This TCR beta chain originates from a study of CD8+CD57+ T cells in acquired aplastic anemia. CDR3 and TCR beta VDJ profiling relied on genomic DNA as the template. TCRdb passed the reads through MiXCR, listing each CDR3 protein once. The table lists approximately 180,000 distinct CDR3 sequences, roughly 65% of them singletons, with about 44% in the top ten. Germline V gene sequence: CDR1 SGDLS, CDR2 YYNGEE. CDR3 length equals 15 residues. V was trimmed by 3 bases and J by 3 bases, leaving 15 bases between them. Previously, flow cytometry had revealed CD8+CD57+ cell expansion in the patients chosen for sequencing.

The source material was sorted CD4+, CD8+, or CD8+CD57+ T cells (not recorded which) from PBMCs. V usage is TRBV9 and J usage is TRBJ1-1; tentative D call: TRBD1 (6 bases). The sequence was collected from a human donor with aplastic anemia. CDR3 amino acids: CASSAIGGEDTEAFF. As DNA, the CDR3 is TGTGCCAGCAGCGCCATAGGGGGGGAGGACACTGAAGCTTTCTTT. Full variable domain (rest looked up from reference TRBV9 and TRBJ1-1): DSGVTQTPKHLITATGQRVTLRCSPRSGDLSVYWYQQSLDQGLQFLIQYYNGEERAKGNILERFSAQQFPDLHSELNLSSLELGDSALYFCASSAIGGEDTEAFFGQGTRLTVV.